This TCR beta chain was captured in a study of neurological immune-mediated disorders. Study-level results: Multiple sclerosis patients had less TCR clonal expansion than even healthy controls, unlike HTLV-1-associated myelopathy. Because no CDR3 amino acid sequences were shared across subjects by expanded clones, private repertoires were suggested in all groups.

The CDR3 totals 14 residues. V was pared by 4 bases and J by 8 bases, with 8 bases of the junction left unmatched. Germline values: CDR1 MNHEY, CDR2 SMNVEV (reference sequence). MiXCR, applied by TCRdb to the 5' RACE reads, yields one record per CDR3 protein. This table holds 20,000 to 25,000 distinct CDR3 sequences, about 15% found once. This clonotype was detected ten times or more. Its antigen remains unidentified. This receptor was taken from a female donor with HTLV-1-associated myelopathy (HAM/TSP). The sample taken for sequencing was PBMCs. The chain uses TRBV27 and TRBJ1-1; 9 nucleotides agree with TRBD1. CDR3 nucleotides: TGTGCCAGCAGTTCATACAGGGGGCGTGGAGAAGCTTTCTTT. Translated: CASSSYRGRGEAFF.